What follows are 2 T cell receptor beta chains derived from one specimen sequenced in a study of cytomegalovirus exposure and HLA in healthy donors. PCR used 60 Vbeta primers and 13 Jbeta primers. Repertoires were generated with immunoSEQ multiplex PCR, while TCRdb's copy carries only in-frame clones and drops some. The sample lists 75,000 to 100,000 clones; roughly 80% were seen once. Material for sequencing was PBMCs. These receptors were obtained from a man aged 40-49 years in good health and CMV-seronegative.

The rearrangement joins TRBV28 to TRBJ2-1; a weak D match, TRBD1 (6 bases). The CDR3 extends over 15 amino acids. The germline CDR1 and CDR2 sequences are MDHEN and SYDVKM. With 6 bases removed from V and 0 bases from J, the gap between germline ends came to 12 bases. CDR3 sequence: CASSLPRGSYNEQFF. CDR3 nucleotides: TGTGCCAGCAGCCTTCCCAGGGGCTCCTACAATGAGCAGTTCTTC. Full variable domain (missing parts from reference TRBV28 and TRBJ2-1): DVKVTQSSRYLVKRTGEKVFLECVQDMDHENMFWYRQDPGLGLRLIYFSYDVKMKEKGDIPEGYSVSREKKERFSLILESASTNQTSMYLCASSLPRGSYNEQFFGPGTRLTVL.

The V and J genes are TRBV29-1 and TRBJ2-7, with 7 bases fitting TRBD1. Trimming at V came to 4 bases and at J to 6 bases, leaving 6 bases not matched to a gene. The CDR3 length is 12 residues. Germline CDR1 and CDR2: SQVTM and ANQGSEA. CDR3 in DNA: TGCAGCGTTGCAATTGACAGGGCCGAGCAGTACTTC. The encoded protein is CSVAIDRAEQYF.